The clone carrying this T cell receptor (beta chain) is a singleton in its sample. Antigen unknown. Using immunoSEQ multiplex PCR, the repertoire was profiled, and TCRdb retains in-frame clones only, with some absent. The table has tens of thousands of clones, approximately 89% seen once. This record comes from a study of T cell responses to AZD1222 COVID-19 vaccine. Study outcomes and limitations: The study sampled repertoires only after the peak T cell response.

Germline values: CDR1 SGHRS, CDR2 YFSETQ. Deletions cut 1 base from V and 3 bases from J, with 13 bases between. The CDR3 loop spans 15 amino acids. The sample was peripheral blood, taken on day 0 of AZD1222 vaccination. The chain recombines TRBV5-1 with TRBJ1-1; D not resolved. The source of this sequence is an adult in good health. CDR3 region: CASSLSRGPYTEAFF. The CDR3 DNA follows: TGCGCCAGCAGCTTGTCACGGGGTCCATACACTGAAGCTTTCTTT.